The 20 T cell receptor beta chains below come from one sample, sequenced in a study of blood T cell repertoires in COVID-19. The method was immunoSEQ multiplex PCR; TCRdb's version includes in-frame clones alone and lacks a portion of them. The sample holds about 50,000 clones; roughly four fifths are singletons and the top ten take around 2.5%. Sequenced sample: peripheral blood. These receptors were obtained from a woman aged 60-70 years with acute or convalescent COVID-19.

There are a few counts of this clone. This chain connects TRBV4-2 to TRBJ2-2; TRBD2 agrees at 7 bases. Germline trimming cut 2 bases from V and 0 bases from J; bases unmatched to any gene: 6. The germline gives CDR1 LGHNA, CDR2 YNFKEQ. The CDR3 is 17 residues long. The CDR3 DNA sequence: TGTGCCAGCAGCCAACTAGCGGACCCTGCGAACACCGGGGAGCTGTTTTTT. This translates into CASSQLADPANTGELFF.

This rearrangement joins TRBV9 to TRBJ1-1; D is undetermined. This CDR3 contains 13 residues. V gave up 0 bases and J gave up 6 bases, with 9 bases separating them. Germline values: CDR1 SGDLS, CDR2 YYNGEE. The CDR3 loop reads CASSVGAGSEAFF. In DNA form, the CDR3 reads TGTGCCAGCAGCGTAGGGGCCGGCTCTGAAGCTTTCTTT.

The rearrangement joins TRBV3-1 (or the pseudogene TRBV3-2) to TRBJ1-2; D perhaps matches TRBD1 (5 bases). Germline V CDR1 and CDR2: LGHDT, YNNKEL (reference sequence). Trimming removed 2 bases from V and 2 bases from J, with 9 bases in between. The CDR3 runs to 14 residues. In DNA, the CDR3 is TGTGCCAGCAGCCAACGCGCAGGGAACTATGGCTACACCTTC. This codes for CASSQRAGNYGYTF.

The genes are TRBV6-1 and TRBJ2-3, with TRBD2 matching over 8 bases. Germline lookup yields CDR1 MNHNS and CDR2 SASEGT. J was trimmed by 5 bases and V by 2 bases; bases with no gene match: 12. The CDR3 is made up of 17 amino acids. This chain's CDR3 is CASSESRGGLARDTQYF. DNA for the CDR3: TGTGCCAGCAGTGAAAGCCGGGGGGGGCTAGCGAGAGATACGCAGTATTTT.

J is TRBJ1-2 and V is TRBV28; 9 bases line up with TRBD1. V was clipped by 6 bases and J by 8 bases; unmatched bases: 10. From germline, CDR1 is MDHEN and CDR2 SYDVKM. The CDR3 extends over 14 amino acids. The CDR3: CASRTTGQGVGYTF. The DNA of the CDR3 is TGTGCCAGCAGGACCACGGGACAGGGTGTAGGCTACACCTTC.

The chain links TRBV5-1 to TRBJ2-2; no definite D call. The CDR3 covers 16 residues. In germline, CDR1 is SGHRS, CDR2 YFSETQ. The V gene lost 4 bases and the J gene lost 5 bases, with 18 bases spanning the gap. CDR3 sequence reads: CASSQVVVSLTGELFF. The CDR3 nucleotides are TGCGCCAGCAGCCAGGTCGTAGTTTCCTTAACCGGGGAGCTGTTTTTT.

The chain couples TRBV7-8 to TRBJ1-6; 9 bases fit TRBD1. CDR1 is SGHVS, CDR2 FQNEAQ, per germline. The V and J ends lost 5 bases and 14 bases, in that order; junction bases with no gene match: 13. This CDR3 region has 15 residues. The CDR3 sequence: CASSPTRTGVGALHF. CDR3 DNA sequence: TGTGCCAGCAGCCCGACGCGGACAGGGGTTGGGGCCCTCCACTTT.

The chain joins TRBV19 to TRBJ1-2; no clear D. The germline CDR1 and CDR2 sequences are LNHDA and SQIVND (reference sequence). Trimming took off 1 base at V and 4 bases at J, with 7 bases between the two ends. The CDR3 loop spans 13 amino acids. The CDR3 nucleotides are TGTGCCAGTAGTATAGCCCGCGGCTATGGCTACACCTTC. Amino acid sequence: CASSIARGYGYTF.

This chain uses TRBV7-2 with TRBJ2-5, with D possibly being TRBD1 (6 bases). Trimming cost V 5 bases and J 5 bases, with 24 bases left between them. The CDR3 sequence is 17 residues long. Germline CDR1 is SGHTA and CDR2 is FQGNSA. CDR3 coding DNA: TGTGCCAGCAGCCCCCGAGATATACAGGGTGTGCGGGAGACCCAGTACTTC. Amino acids: CASSPRDIQGVRETQYF.

This rearrangement joins TRBV28 to TRBJ1-5; 8 bases match TRBD1. Germline CDR1 and CDR2: MDHEN and SYDVKM. V shed 5 bases, J shed 9 bases, and the junction held 12 bases outside the gene matches. The CDR3 is 15 residues long. CDR3 bases: TGTGCCAGCAGTCGACAGGGGACTAAGGTATCGCCCCAGCATTTT. This encodes CASSRQGTKVSPQHF.

The V gene is TRBV9, the J gene TRBJ1-3, with unresolved D. The CDR3 totals 13 residues. CDR1 is SGDLS and CDR2 is YYNGEE in the germline V gene. Trimming removed 0 bases from V and 4 bases from J, with 5 bases in between. DNA of the CDR3: TGTGCCAGCAGCGTAGCCGTAGGAAACACCATATATTTT. It encodes CASSVAVGNTIYF. Complete variable domain (other parts from reference TRBV9 and TRBJ1-3): DSGVTQTPKHLITATGQRVTLRCSPRSGDLSVYWYQQSLDQGLQFLIQYYNGEERAKGNILERFSAQQFPDLHSELNLSSLELGDSALYFCASSVAVGNTIYFGEGSWLTVV.

J is TRBJ2-3 and V is TRBV7-8, with TRBD2 identical over 9 bases. Trimming removed 5 bases from V and 2 bases from J; junction bases left unmatched: 11. The CDR3 spans 17 residues. The germline V gene has CDR1 SGHVS and CDR2 FQNEAQ. The CDR3 sequence is CASSRGGSGRLTDTQYF. CDR3 coding DNA: TGTGCCAGCAGCCGGGGGGGTAGCGGGAGACTCACAGATACGCAGTATTTT.

This chain uses TRBV11-2 with TRBJ1-2; 7 nucleotides match TRBD1. The CDR3 has 14 residues. Germline V gene sequence: CDR1 SGHAT, CDR2 FQNNGV. V trimming: 6 bases; J trimming: 2 bases; junction bases outside the gene matches: 6. The CDR3 reads CASSSNRGNYGYTF. The CDR3 DNA reads TGTGCCAGCAGTTCGAACAGGGGCAACTATGGCTACACCTTC.

The V gene is TRBV7-6, the J gene TRBJ2-3, with 13 bases lining up with TRBD2. The CDR3 extends over 16 amino acids. The V gene end was trimmed by 4 bases and the J gene end by 4 bases; junction bases not matched to a gene: 5. Germline values: CDR1 SGHVS, CDR2 FNYEAQ. As DNA, the CDR3 is TGTGCCAGCAGCTCGACCGGACTAGCGGGGGCAGATACGCAGTATTTT. Protein: CASSSTGLAGADTQYF.

This chain uses TRBV3-1 (or the pseudogene TRBV3-2) with TRBJ2-5, with D maybe TRBD2 (6 bases). Trimming shortened V by 1 base and J by 4 bases, and 10 bases separated the two germline ends. Germline V gives CDR1 LGHDT, CDR2 YNNKEL (reference sequence). The CDR3 spans 14 residues. For the CDR3, the DNA is TGTGCCAGCAGCCAAGTAGGAGCGGGAGAGACCCAGTACTTC. It translates to CASSQVGAGETQYF.

The chain carries TRBV7-2 and TRBJ2-5; a possible D gene is TRBD2 (6 bases). Looked up from germline, CDR1 is SGHTA and CDR2 is FQGNSA. The CDR3 has 17 amino acids. With 5 bases removed from V and 2 bases from J, the gap between germline ends came to 21 bases. This CDR3 is CASSQAPLLADQETQYF. In nucleotides, the CDR3 is TGTGCCAGCAGCCAAGCCCCTTTACTAGCTGATCAAGAGACCCAGTACTTC.

The chain combines TRBV10-3 with TRBJ1-1; D ambiguous. The CDR3 consists of 14 residues. The V gene's germline CDR1 is ENHRY and CDR2 SYGVKD. V lost 6 bases and J 4 bases, leaving 15 bases between the germline ends. CDR3 coding DNA: TGTGCCATCAGACGACTCCCCGAGGGCACTGAAGCTTTCTTT. This sequence encodes CAIRRLPEGTEAFF.

The V and J genes are TRBV28 and TRBJ2-7; TRBD2 matches 11 bases. This CDR3 has 15 residues. V lost 6 bases and J lost 0; bases outside the gene matches: 4. The germline gives CDR1 MDHEN, CDR2 SYDVKM. This chain's CDR3 is CASSNSGGVSYEQYF. CDR3 nucleotides: TGTGCCAGCAGCAATAGCGGGGGGGTCTCCTACGAGCAGTACTTC. The full variable domain, completed using reference TRBV28 and TRBJ2-7, is DVKVTQSSRYLVKRTGEKVFLECVQDMDHENMFWYRQDPGLGLRLIYFSYDVKMKEKGDIPEGYSVSREKKERFSLILESASTNQTSMYLCASSNSGGVSYEQYFGPGTRLTVT.

The chain joins TRBV5-4 to TRBJ2-1; 7 bases map to TRBD2. The germline V gene encodes CDR1 SGHNT and CDR2 YYREEE (reference sequence). With V trimmed by 5 bases and J by 6 bases, 11 bases remained unmatched. This CDR3 comprises 15 residues. CDR3 sequence (DNA): TGTGCCAGCAGTCAGATAGCGGGTAATTTCAATGAGCAGTTCTTC. As protein: CASSQIAGNFNEQFF.

The rearrangement links TRBV29-1 to TRBJ1-1; 8 nucleotides align to TRBD1. Germline assignment: CDR1 SQVTM and CDR2 ANQGSEA. The CDR3 length is 12 residues. The J segment lost 6 bases and the V segment lost 7 bases, leaving 7 bases of the junction unmatched. The CDR3 loop reads CSAQQGVAEAFF. CDR3 DNA sequence: TGCAGCGCCCAACAGGGGGTCGCTGAAGCTTTCTTT.